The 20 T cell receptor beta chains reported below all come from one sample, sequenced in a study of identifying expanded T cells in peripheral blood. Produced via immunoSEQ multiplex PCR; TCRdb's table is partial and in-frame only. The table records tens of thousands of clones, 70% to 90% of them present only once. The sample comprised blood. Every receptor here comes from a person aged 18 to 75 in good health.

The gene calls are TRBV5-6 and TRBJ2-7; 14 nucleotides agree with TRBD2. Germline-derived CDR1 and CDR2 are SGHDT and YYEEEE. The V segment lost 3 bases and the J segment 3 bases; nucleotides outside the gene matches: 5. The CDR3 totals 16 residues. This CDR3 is CASSWTSGGFIYEQYF. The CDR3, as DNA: TGTGCCAGCAGCTGGACTAGCGGGGGGTTCATCTACGAGCAGTACTTC.

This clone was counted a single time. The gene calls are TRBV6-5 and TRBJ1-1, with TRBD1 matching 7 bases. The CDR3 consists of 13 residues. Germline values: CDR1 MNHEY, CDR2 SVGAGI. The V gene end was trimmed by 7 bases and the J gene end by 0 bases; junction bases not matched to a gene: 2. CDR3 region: CASTDRVNTEAFF. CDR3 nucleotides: TGTGCCAGCACCGACAGGGTGAACACTGAAGCTTTCTTT.

For the CDR3, the DNA is TGCGCCAGCAGCTTGGGGGAACCCGGGGAGCTGTTTTTT. Amino acids: CASSLGEPGELFF. The chain links TRBV5-1 to TRBJ2-2; D is unresolved. Germline CDR1 and CDR2: SGHRS and YFSETQ. This CDR3 is 13 amino acids long. V was pared by 0 bases and J by 6 bases, with 6 bases between.

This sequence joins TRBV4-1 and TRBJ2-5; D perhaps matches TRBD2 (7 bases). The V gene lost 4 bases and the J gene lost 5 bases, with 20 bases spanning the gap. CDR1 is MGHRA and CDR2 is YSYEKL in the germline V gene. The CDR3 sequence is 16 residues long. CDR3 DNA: TGCGCCAGCAGCCCGGAGGCGCGGGGGCGGGGGGAGACCCAGTACTTC. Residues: CASSPEARGRGETQYF.

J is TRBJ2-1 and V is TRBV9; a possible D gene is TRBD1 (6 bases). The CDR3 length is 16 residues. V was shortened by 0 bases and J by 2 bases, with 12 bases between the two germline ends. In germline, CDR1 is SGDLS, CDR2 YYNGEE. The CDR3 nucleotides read TGTGCCAGCAGCGTAGTGGGGGCGGCGGCCTACAATGAGCAGTTCTTC. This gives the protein CASSVVGAAAYNEQFF.

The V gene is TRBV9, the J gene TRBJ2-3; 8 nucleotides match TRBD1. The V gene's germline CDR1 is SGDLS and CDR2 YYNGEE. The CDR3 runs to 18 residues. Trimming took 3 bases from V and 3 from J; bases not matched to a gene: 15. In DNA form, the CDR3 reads TGTGCCAGCAGCGGAGCCCTCAGGACAGGGTTATTGACAGATACGCAGTATTTT. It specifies CASSGALRTGLLTDTQYF.

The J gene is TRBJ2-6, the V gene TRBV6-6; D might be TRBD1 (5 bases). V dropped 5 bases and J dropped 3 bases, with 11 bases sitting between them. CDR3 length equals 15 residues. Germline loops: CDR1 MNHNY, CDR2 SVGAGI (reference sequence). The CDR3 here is CASSGAIDGANVLTF. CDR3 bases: TGTGCCAGCAGTGGGGCGATTGATGGGGCCAACGTCCTGACTTTC.

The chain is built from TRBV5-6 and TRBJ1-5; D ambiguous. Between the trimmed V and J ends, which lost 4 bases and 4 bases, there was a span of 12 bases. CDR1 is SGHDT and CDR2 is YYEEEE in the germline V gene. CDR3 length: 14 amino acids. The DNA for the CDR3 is TGTGCCAGCAGCCCCCGGGGAGCAAATCAGCCCCAGCATTTT. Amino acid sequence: CASSPRGANQPQHF.

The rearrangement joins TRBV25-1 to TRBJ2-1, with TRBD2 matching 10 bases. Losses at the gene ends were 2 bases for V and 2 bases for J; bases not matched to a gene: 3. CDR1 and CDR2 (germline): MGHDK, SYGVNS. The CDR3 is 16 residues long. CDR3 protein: CASSEPGLATYNEQFF. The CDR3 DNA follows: TGTGCCAGCAGTGAACCGGGACTAGCGACCTACAATGAGCAGTTCTTC. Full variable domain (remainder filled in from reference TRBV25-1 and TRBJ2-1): EADIYQTPRYLVIGTGKKITLECSQTMGHDKMYWYQQDPGMELHLIHYSYGVNSTEKGDLSSESTVSRIRTEHFPLTLESARPSHTSQYLCASSEPGLATYNEQFFGPGTRLTVL.

The CDR3: CASSLDGANTGELFF. As DNA, the CDR3 is TGCGCCAGCAGCTTGGACGGCGCAAACACCGGGGAGCTGTTTTTT. The gene calls are TRBV5-1 and TRBJ2-2; D unclear. Germline lookup yields CDR1 SGHRS and CDR2 YFSETQ. Trimming removed 0 bases at V and 2 bases at J, with 8 bases between. This CDR3 has 15 residues.

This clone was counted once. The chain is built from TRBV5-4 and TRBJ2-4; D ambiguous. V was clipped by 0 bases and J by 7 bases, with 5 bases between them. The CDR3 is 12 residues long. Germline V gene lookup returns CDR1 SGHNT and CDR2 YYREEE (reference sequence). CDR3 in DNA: TGTGCCAGCAGCTTGGGGACGAACATTCAGTACTTC. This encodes CASSLGTNIQYF. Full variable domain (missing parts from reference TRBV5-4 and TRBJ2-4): ETGVTQSPTHLIKTRGQQVTLRCSSQSGHNTVSWYQQALGQGPQFIFQYYREEENGRGNFPPRFSGLQFPNYSSELNVNALELDDSALYLCASSLGTNIQYFGAGTRLSVL.

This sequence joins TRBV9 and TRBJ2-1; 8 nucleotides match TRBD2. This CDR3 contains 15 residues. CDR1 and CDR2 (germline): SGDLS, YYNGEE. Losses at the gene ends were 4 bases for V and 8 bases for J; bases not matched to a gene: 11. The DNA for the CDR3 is TGTGCCAGCAGCCCCCGGTTAGCGGGAAGCTATGAGCAGTTCTTC. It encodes CASSPRLAGSYEQFF.

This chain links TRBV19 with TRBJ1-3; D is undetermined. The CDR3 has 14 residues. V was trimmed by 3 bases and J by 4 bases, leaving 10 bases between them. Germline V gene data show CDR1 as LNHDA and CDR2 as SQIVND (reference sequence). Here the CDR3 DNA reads TGTGCCAGTAGTATCGCCAGGTTGGGAAACACCATATATTTT. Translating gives CASSIARLGNTIYF.

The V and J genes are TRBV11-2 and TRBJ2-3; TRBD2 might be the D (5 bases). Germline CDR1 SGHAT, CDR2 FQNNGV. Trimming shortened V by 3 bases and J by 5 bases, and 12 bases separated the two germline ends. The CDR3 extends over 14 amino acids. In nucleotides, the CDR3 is TGTGCCAGCAGCTTCGGACTCGTTAGAGATACGCAGTATTTT. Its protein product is CASSFGLVRDTQYF.

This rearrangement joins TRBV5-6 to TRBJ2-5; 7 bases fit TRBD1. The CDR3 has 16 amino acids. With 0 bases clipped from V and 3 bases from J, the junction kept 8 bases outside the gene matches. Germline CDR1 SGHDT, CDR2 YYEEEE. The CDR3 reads CASSLGSTGNEETQYF. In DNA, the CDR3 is TGTGCCAGCAGCTTGGGGTCGACAGGGAACGAAGAGACCCAGTACTTC.

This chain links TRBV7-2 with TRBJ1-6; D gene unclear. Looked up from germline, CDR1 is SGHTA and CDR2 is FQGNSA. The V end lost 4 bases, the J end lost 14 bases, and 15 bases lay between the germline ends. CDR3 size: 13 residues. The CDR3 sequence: CASSSTAGSSLHF. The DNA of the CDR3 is TGTGCCAGCAGCTCAACAGCGGGATCGTCCCTCCACTTT. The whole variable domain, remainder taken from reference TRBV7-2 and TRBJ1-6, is GAGVSQSPSNKVTEKGKDVELRCDPISGHTALYWYRQSLGQGLEFLIYFQGNSAPDKSGLPSDRFSAERTGGSVSTLTIQRTQQEDSAVYLCASSSTAGSSLHFGNGTRLTVT.

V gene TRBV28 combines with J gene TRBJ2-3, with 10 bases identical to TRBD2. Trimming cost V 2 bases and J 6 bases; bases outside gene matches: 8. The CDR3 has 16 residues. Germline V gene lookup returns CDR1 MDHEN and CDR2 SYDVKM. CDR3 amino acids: CASSLTLAGALDTQYF. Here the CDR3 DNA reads TGTGCCAGCAGTTTAACCCTAGCGGGAGCTTTGGATACGCAGTATTTT.

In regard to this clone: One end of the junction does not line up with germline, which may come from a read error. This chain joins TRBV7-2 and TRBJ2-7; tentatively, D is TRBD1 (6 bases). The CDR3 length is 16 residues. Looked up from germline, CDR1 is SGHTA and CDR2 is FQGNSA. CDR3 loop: CASSQDQGTDFYEQYF. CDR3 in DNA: TGCGCCAGCAGCCAGGATCAGGGGACGGACTTCTACGAGCAGTACTTC.

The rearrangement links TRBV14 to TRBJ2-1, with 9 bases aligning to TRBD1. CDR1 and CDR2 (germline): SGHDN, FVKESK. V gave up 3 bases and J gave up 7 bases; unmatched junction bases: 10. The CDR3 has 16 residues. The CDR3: CASSQPGQGIRNEQFF. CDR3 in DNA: TGTGCCAGCAGCCAGCCGGGACAGGGTATAAGGAATGAGCAGTTCTTC.

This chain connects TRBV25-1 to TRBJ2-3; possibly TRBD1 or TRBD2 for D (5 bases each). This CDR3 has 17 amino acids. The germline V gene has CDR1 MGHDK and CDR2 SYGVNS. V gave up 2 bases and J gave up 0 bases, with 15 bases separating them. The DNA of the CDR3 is TGTGCCAGCAGTGAAGACCCGGGACGGCAGAGCACAGATACGCAGTATTTT. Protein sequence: CASSEDPGRQSTDTQYF.